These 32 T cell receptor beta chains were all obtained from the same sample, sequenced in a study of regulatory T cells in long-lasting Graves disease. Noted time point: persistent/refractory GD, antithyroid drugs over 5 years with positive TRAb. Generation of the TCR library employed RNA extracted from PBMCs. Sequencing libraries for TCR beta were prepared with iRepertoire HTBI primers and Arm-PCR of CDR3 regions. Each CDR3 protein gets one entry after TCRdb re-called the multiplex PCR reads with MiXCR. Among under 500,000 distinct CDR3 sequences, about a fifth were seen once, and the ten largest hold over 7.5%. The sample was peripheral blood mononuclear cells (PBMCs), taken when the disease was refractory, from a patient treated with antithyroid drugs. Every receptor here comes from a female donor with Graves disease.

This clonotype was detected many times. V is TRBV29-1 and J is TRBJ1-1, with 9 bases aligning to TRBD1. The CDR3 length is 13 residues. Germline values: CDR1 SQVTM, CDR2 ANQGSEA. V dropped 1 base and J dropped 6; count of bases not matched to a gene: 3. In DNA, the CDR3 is TGCAGCGTTGAAGCGGGACAGGGCCCTGAAGCTTTCTTT. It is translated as CSVEAGQGPEAFF.

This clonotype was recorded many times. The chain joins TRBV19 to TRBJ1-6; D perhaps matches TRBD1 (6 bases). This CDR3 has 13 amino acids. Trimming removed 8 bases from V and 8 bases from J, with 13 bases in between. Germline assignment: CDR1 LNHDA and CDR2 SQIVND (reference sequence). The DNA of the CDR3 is TGTGCCAGTTCGGCCAGGGGAGATTCACCCCTCCACTTT. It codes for CASSARGDSPLHF.

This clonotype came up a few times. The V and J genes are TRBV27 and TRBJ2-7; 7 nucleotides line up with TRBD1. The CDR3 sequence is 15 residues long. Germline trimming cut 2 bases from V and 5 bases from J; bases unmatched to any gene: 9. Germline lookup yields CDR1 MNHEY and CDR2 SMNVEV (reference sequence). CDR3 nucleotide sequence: TGTGCCAGCAGTTTAAGTAGGCGACAGGGAGACGAGCAGTACTTC. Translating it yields CASSLSRRQGDEQYF.

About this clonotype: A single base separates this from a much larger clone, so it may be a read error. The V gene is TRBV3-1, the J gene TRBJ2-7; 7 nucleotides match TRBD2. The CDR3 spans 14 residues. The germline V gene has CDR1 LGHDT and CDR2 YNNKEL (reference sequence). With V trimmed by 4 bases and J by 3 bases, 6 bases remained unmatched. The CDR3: CASSRGEGLYEQYF. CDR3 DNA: TGTGCCAGCAGCCGAGGGGAGGGTCTCTACGAGCAGTACTTC.

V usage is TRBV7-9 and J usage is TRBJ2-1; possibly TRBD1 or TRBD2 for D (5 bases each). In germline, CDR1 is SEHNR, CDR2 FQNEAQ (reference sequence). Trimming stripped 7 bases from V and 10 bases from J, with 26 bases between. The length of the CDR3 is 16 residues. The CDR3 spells CASTSGTFGAGDEQFF. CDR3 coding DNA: TGTGCCAGCACCTCCGGGACCTTCGGTGCCGGGGACGAGCAGTTCTTC.

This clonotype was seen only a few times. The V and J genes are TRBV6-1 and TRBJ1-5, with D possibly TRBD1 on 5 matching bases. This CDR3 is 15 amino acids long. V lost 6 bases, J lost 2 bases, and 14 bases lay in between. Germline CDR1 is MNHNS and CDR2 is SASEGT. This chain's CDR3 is CASRGLGVGNQPQHF. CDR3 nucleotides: TGTGCCAGCAGGGGGCTGGGGGTTGGCAATCAGCCCCAGCATTTT.

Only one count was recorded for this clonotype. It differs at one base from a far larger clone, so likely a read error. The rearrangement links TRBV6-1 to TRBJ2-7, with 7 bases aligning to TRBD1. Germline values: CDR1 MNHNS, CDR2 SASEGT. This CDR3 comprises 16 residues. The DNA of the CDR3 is TGTACCAGCAGTTCTACTGACAGGGAAAACCCCTACGAGCAGTACTTC. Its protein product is CTSSSTDRENPYEQYF.

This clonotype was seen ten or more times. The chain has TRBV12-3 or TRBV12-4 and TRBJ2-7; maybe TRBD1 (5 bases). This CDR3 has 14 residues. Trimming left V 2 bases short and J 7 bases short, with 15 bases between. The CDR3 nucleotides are TGTGCCAGCAGTTTAAAGTCCGACGCAGGGGAGCAGTACTTC. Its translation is CASSLKSDAGEQYF.

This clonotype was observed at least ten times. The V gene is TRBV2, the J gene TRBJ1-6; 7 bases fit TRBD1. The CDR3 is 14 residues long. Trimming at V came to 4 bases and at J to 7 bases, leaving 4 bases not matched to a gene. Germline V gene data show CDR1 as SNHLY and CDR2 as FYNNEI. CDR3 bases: TGTGCCAGCAGTGGTACAGGGGAGAATTCACCCCTCCACTTT. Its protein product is CASSGTGENSPLHF. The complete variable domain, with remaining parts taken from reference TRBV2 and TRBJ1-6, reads EPEVTQTPSHQVTQMGQEVILRCVPISNHLYFYWYRQILGQKVEFLVSFYNNEISEKSEIFDDQFSVERPDGSNFTLKIRSTKLEDSAMYFCASSGTGENSPLHFGNGTRLTVT.

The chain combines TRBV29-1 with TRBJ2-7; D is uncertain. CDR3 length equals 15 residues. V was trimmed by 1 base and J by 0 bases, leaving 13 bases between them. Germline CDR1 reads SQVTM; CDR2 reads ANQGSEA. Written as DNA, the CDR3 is TGCAGCGTTGAAGTAGGGCAGGAGAGCTCCTACGAGCAGTACTTC. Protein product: CSVEVGQESSYEQYF.

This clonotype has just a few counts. The CDR3 DNA reads TGTGCCAGCAGCTGGCAGGTATCACAAGAGACCCAGTACTTC. It yields the protein CASSWQVSQETQYF. The rearrangement uses TRBV7-2 and TRBJ2-5; D is uncertain. The CDR3 length is 14 residues. Deletions cut 4 bases from V and 2 bases from J, with 11 bases between. In germline, CDR1 is SGHTA, CDR2 FQGNSA.

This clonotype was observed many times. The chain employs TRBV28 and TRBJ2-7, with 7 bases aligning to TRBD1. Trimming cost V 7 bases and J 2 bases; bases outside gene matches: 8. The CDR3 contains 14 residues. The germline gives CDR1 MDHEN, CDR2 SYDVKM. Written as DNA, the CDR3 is TGTGCCAGCATACCTATAACAGGGGCCTACGAGCAGTACTTC. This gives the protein CASIPITGAYEQYF.

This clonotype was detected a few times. The CDR3 is CASSLAKLADTDTQYF. The CDR3 nucleotides are TGTGCCAGCAGCTTGGCCAAACTAGCGGACACAGATACGCAGTATTTT. The gene calls are TRBV5-6 and TRBJ2-3; 8 bases agree with TRBD2. Germline loops: CDR1 SGHDT, CDR2 YYEEEE. The CDR3 runs 16 residues. V shed 0 bases, J shed 2 bases, and the junction held 5 bases outside the gene matches.

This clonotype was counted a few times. As DNA, the CDR3 is TGTGCCATCAGTGAGTACAGCGGGGGGATAAACACCGGGGAGCTGTTTTTT. It encodes CAISEYSGGINTGELFF. The chain recombines TRBV10-3 with TRBJ2-2; 9 positions agree with TRBD2. With V trimmed by 1 base and J by 2 bases, 5 bases remained unmatched. The CDR3 has 17 amino acids. The germline V gene has CDR1 ENHRY and CDR2 SYGVKD.

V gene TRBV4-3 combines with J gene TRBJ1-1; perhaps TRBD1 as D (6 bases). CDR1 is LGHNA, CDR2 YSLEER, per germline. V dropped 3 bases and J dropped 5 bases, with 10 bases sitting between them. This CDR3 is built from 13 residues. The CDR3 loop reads CASSHTGTTEAFF. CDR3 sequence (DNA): TGCGCCAGCAGCCATACCGGGACAACTGAAGCTTTCTTT.

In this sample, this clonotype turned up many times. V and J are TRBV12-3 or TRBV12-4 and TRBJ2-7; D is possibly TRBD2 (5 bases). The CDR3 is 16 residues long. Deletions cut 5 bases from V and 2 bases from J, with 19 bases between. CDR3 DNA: TGTGCCAGCAGTCCCCTAGCAGAGACCCGGACCTACGAGCAGTACTTC. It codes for CASSPLAETRTYEQYF.

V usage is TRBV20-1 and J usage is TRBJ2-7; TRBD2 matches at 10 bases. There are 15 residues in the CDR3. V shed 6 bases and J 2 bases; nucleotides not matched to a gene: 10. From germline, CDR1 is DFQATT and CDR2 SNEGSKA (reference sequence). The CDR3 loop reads CSAPGTSAPPYEQYF. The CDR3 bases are TGCAGTGCCCCCGGGACTAGCGCGCCGCCCTACGAGCAGTACTTC.

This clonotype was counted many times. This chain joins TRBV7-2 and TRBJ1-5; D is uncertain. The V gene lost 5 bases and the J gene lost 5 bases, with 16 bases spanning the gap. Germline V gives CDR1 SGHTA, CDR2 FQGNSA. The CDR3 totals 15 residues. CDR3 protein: CASSLGSQGYQPQHF. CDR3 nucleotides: TGTGCCAGCAGCCTGGGGTCTCAAGGGTATCAGCCCCAGCATTTT. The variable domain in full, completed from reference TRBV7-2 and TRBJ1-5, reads GAGVSQSPSNKVTEKGKDVELRCDPISGHTALYWYRQSLGQGLEFLIYFQGNSAPDKSGLPSDRFSAERTGGSVSTLTIQRTQQEDSAVYLCASSLGSQGYQPQHFGDGTRLSIL.

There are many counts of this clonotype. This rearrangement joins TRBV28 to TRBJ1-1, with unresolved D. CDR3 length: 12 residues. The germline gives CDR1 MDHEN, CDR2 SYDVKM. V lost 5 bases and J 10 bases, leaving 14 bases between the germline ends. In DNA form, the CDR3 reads TGTGCCAGCAGTCCCCACGGGCGGGGAGCTTTCTTT. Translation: CASSPHGRGAFF. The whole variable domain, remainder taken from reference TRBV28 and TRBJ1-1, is DVKVTQSSRYLVKRTGEKVFLECVQDMDHENMFWYRQDPGLGLRLIYFSYDVKMKEKGDIPEGYSVSREKKERFSLILESASTNQTSMYLCASSPHGRGAFFGQGTRLTVV.

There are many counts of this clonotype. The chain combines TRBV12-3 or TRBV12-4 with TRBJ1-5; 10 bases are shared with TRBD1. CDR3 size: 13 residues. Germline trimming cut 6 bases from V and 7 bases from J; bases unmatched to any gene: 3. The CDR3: CASRPGQGQPQHF. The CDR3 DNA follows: TGTGCCAGCAGACCGGGACAGGGGCAGCCCCAGCATTTT.

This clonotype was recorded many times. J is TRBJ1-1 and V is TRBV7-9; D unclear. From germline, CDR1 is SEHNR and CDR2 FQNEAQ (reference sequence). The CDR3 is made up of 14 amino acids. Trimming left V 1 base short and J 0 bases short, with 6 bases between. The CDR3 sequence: CASSLEGLNTEAFF. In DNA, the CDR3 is TGTGCCAGCAGCTTAGAAGGCCTGAACACTGAAGCTTTCTTT.

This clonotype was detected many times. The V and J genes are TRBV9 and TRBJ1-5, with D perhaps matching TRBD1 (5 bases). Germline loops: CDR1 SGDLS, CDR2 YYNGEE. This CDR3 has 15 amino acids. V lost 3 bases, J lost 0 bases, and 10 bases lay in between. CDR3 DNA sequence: TGTGCCAGCAGCGAGGGACTCGATAGCAATCAGCCCCAGCATTTT. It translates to CASSEGLDSNQPQHF. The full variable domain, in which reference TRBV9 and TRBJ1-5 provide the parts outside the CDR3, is DSGVTQTPKHLITATGQRVTLRCSPRSGDLSVYWYQQSLDQGLQFLIQYYNGEERAKGNILERFSAQQFPDLHSELNLSSLELGDSALYFCASSEGLDSNQPQHFGDGTRLSIL.

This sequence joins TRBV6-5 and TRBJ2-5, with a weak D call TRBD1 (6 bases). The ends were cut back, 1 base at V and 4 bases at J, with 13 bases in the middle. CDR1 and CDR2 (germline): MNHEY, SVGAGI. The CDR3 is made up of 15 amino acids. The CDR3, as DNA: TGTGCCAGCAGTTACTTGGGACATCTTGTAGAGACCCAGTACTTC. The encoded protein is CASSYLGHLVETQYF.

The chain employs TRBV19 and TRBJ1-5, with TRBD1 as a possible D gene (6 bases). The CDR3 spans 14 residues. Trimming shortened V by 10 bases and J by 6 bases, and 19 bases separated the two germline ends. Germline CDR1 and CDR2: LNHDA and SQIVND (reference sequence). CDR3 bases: TGTGCCACCCTTGGCAGGGGTTCGGGTCAGCCCCAGCATTTT. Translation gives CATLGRGSGQPQHF.

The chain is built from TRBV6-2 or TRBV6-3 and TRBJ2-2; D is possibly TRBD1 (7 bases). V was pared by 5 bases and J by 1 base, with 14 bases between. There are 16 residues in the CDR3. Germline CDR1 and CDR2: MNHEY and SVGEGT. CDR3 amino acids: CASSEGGGLNTGELFF. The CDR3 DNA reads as TGTGCCAGCAGTGAAGGAGGGGGCCTGAACACCGGGGAGCTGTTTTTT.

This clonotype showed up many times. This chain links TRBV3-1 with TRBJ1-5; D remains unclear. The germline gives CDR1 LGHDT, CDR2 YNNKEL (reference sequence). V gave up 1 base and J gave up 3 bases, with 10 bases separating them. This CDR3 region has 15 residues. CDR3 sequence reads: CASSQGPEINQPQHF. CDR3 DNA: TGTGCCAGCAGCCAAGGGCCGGAAATCAATCAGCCCCAGCATTTT.

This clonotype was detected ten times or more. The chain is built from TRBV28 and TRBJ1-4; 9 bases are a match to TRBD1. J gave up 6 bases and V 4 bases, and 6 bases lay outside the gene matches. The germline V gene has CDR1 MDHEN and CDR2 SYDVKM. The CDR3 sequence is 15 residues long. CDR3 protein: CASSSSGQGYEKLFF. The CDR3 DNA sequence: TGTGCCAGCAGTTCCTCGGGACAGGGTTATGAAAAACTGTTTTTT.

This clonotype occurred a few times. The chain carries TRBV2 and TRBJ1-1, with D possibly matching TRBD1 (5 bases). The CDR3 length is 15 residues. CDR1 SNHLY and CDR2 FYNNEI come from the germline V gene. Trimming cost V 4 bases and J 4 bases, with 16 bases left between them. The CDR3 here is CASSGPGMLATEAFF. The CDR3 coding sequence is TGTGCCAGCAGTGGGCCAGGGATGTTGGCCACTGAAGCTTTCTTT.

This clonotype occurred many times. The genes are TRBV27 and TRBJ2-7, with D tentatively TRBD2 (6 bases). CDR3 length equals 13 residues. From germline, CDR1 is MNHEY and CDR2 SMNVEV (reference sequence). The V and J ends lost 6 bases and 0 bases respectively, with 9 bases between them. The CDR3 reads CASSLRGSYEQYF. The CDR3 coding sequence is TGTGCCAGCAGCTTGCGGGGCTCCTACGAGCAGTACTTC.

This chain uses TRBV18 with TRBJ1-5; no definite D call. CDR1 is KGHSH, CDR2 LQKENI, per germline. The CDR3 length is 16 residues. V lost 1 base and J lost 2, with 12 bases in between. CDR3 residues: CASSPLPARGNQPQHF. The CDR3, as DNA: TGTGCCAGCTCACCACTTCCGGCGCGAGGCAATCAGCCCCAGCATTTT.

As DNA, the CDR3 is TGCAGTGCTAGTAGGACTAGCGGGAGGAGCTCCTACGAGCAGTACTTC. Translating gives CSASRTSGRSSYEQYF. The chain uses TRBV20-1 and TRBJ2-7, with 14 nucleotides matching TRBD2. With 3 bases clipped from V and 0 bases from J, the junction kept 4 bases outside the gene matches. Germline V CDR1 and CDR2: DFQATT, SNEGSKA (reference sequence). CDR3 length: 16 amino acids.

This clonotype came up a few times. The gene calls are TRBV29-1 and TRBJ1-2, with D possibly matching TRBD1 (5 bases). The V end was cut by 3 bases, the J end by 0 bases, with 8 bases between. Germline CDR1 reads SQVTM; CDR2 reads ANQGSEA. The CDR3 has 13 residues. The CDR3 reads CSVEGTANYGYTF. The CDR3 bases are TGCAGCGTTGAGGGGACGGCTAACTATGGCTACACCTTC. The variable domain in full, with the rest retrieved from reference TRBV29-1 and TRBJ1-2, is SAVISQKPSRDICQRGTSLTIQCQVDSQVTMMFWYRQQPGQSLTLIATANQGSEATYESGFVIDKFPISRPNLTFSTLTVSNMSPEDSSIYLCSVEGTANYGYTFGSGTRLTVV.